The 13 T cell receptor beta chains reported below all come from one sample, sequenced in a study. TCRdb itself ran the RT-PCR reads through MiXCR, one entry per CDR3 protein. The sample lists about 680,000 distinct CDR3 sequences, approximately 15% occurring once. Sequenced material: memory CD4+ T cells from blood. Receptors originate from a female donor in good health, serving as a healthy control.

This clonotype was picked up many times. The gene calls are TRBV12-3 or TRBV12-4 and TRBJ2-2; D perhaps matches TRBD1 (6 bases). There are 16 residues in the CDR3. V lost 2 bases to trimming and J lost 2 bases, with 12 bases between them. The CDR3 is CASSLHYRANTGELFF. CDR3 nucleotides: TGTGCCAGCAGTTTACATTACAGGGCAAACACCGGGGAGCTGTTTTTT.

The chain employs TRBV28 and TRBJ1-5, with D possibly TRBD1 on 5 matching bases. V lost 8 bases and J lost 2, with 7 bases in between. CDR1 and CDR2 (germline): MDHEN, SYDVKM. The CDR3 spans 12 residues. The CDR3 reads CASVGGNQPQHF. The CDR3 DNA follows: TGTGCCAGCGTGGGGGGCAATCAGCCCCAGCATTTT.

The J gene is TRBJ2-7, the V gene TRBV20-1; 10 bases align to TRBD2. Germline CDR1 DFQATT, CDR2 SNEGSKA (reference sequence). CDR3 length: 14 residues. Trimming removed 3 bases from V and 9 bases from J; junction bases left unmatched: 11. The CDR3 nucleotides read TGCAGTGCTAGCCCTTCCGGGACTAGCGAGCCGCAGTACTTC. It specifies CSASPSGTSEPQYF.

This rearrangement joins TRBV20-1 to TRBJ1-5; D gene unclear. The CDR3 runs to 12 residues. Germline assignment: CDR1 DFQATT and CDR2 SNEGSKA (reference sequence). V was pared by 6 bases and J by 7 bases, with 13 bases between. The CDR3 sequence: CSASGIRQPQHF. CDR3 sequence (DNA): TGCAGTGCCTCCGGGATCCGGCAGCCCCAGCATTTT.

In nucleotides, the CDR3 is TGCAGTGCGACACCAGCGGGAAAAGAGACCCAGTACTTC. Translation gives CSATPAGKETQYF. The chain carries TRBV20-1 and TRBJ2-5, with 7 positions matching TRBD2. V lost 6 bases, J lost 3 bases, and 7 bases stayed unmatched. This CDR3 region has 13 residues. CDR1 is DFQATT, CDR2 SNEGSKA, per germline (reference sequence).

CDR3: CASSYSGQGPQPQHF. The CDR3 bases are TGTGCCAGCAGTTATTCCGGACAGGGACCTCAGCCCCAGCATTTT. The chain uses TRBV6-2 or TRBV6-3 and TRBJ1-5, with 8 bases aligning to TRBD1. Trimming cost V 3 bases and J 6 bases; bases outside gene matches: 7. This CDR3 comprises 15 residues. Per germline, CDR1 MNHEY and CDR2 SVGEGT.

The chain links TRBV7-2 to TRBJ2-3; 9 bases match TRBD2. CDR3 size: 14 residues. Trimming removed 6 bases from V and 4 bases from J; junction bases left unmatched: 5. Germline CDR1 reads SGHTA; CDR2 reads FQGNSA. The CDR3 is CASRVAGAADTQYF. The DNA of the CDR3 is TGTGCCAGCAGAGTAGCGGGAGCCGCAGATACGCAGTATTTT.

This clonotype occurred a few times. V is TRBV5-4 and J is TRBJ1-2; D not certain. From germline, CDR1 is SGHNT and CDR2 YYREEE (reference sequence). The V gene lost 4 bases and the J gene lost 6 bases, with 16 bases spanning the gap. This CDR3 region has 14 residues. DNA for the CDR3: TGTGCCAGCAGCAATCAGGCCTTAGTAGATGGCTACACCTTC. Translated: CASSNQALVDGYTF.

This chain connects TRBV2 to TRBJ1-1; 7 bases are shared with TRBD1. The CDR3 has 13 residues. From germline, CDR1 is SNHLY and CDR2 FYNNEI. V gave up 2 bases and J gave up 10 bases; unmatched junction bases: 7. The CDR3 reads CASSEKGAGGAFF. CDR3 in DNA: TGTGCCAGCAGTGAAAAGGGGGCCGGGGGAGCTTTCTTT.

This rearrangement joins TRBV7-2 to TRBJ2-7, with 10 positions matching TRBD2. The CDR3 has 15 amino acids. V was clipped by 4 bases and J by 6 bases; unmatched bases: 9. Germline CDR1 and CDR2: SGHTA and FQGNSA. The CDR3 here is CASSSTLAGVSEQYF. DNA of the CDR3: TGTGCCAGCAGCTCGACCCTAGCGGGAGTCTCCGAGCAGTACTTC.

The rearrangement joins TRBV11-1 to TRBJ2-1, with TRBD1 as a possible D gene (5 bases). Trimming removed 5 bases at V and 2 bases at J, with 13 bases between. The CDR3 is 15 residues long. Germline V gene sequence: CDR1 SGHAT, CDR2 FQDESV (reference sequence). This chain's CDR3 is CASSLRTTPYNEQFF. The CDR3 DNA reads as TGTGCCAGCAGCCTCCGGACAACCCCCTACAATGAGCAGTTCTTC.

Regarding this clonotype: Possible read error: a much larger clone is one base away. The CDR3 loop is CASSLEPTGGGQPQHF. The CDR3 bases are TGCGCCAGCAGCTTGGAACCGACAGGGGGCGGACAGCCCCAGCATTTT. The chain uses TRBV5-1 and TRBJ1-5; 10 nucleotides agree with TRBD1. Germline CDR1 is SGHRS and CDR2 is YFSETQ. V trimming: 0 bases; J trimming: 7 bases; junction bases outside the gene matches: 7. CDR3 length: 16 amino acids.

The chain employs TRBV27 and TRBJ1-6; D unclear. V lost 3 bases, J lost 7 bases, and 13 bases lay in between. The length of the CDR3 is 15 residues. Per germline, CDR1 MNHEY and CDR2 SMNVEV (reference sequence). The CDR3 protein is CASSLVGAENSPLHF. The CDR3 DNA follows: TGTGCCAGCAGTTTGGTGGGCGCAGAGAATTCACCCCTCCACTTT.